What follows are 10 T cell receptor beta chains derived from one specimen sequenced in a study of glioma-infiltrating T cells. Using RNA template, CDR3s of TCR alpha and beta were amplified with iRepertoire arm-PCR. TCRdb passed the multiplex PCR reads through MiXCR, listing each CDR3 protein once. The sample records about 400,000 distinct CDR3 sequences, 41% being singletons. The sequenced sample was glioma tissue, nonneoplastic brain tissue, or PBMCs (not recorded which). The source is a human donor with low-grade glioma or glioblastoma, undergoing nonglioma brain surgery, or in good health (not recorded which).

This clonotype showed up just a few times. V gene TRBV18 combines with J gene TRBJ1-5; D call uncertain. Trimming took off 2 bases at V and 5 bases at J, with 13 bases between the two ends. The germline V gene encodes CDR1 KGHSH and CDR2 LQKENI. The CDR3 has 15 residues. The CDR3 loop reads CASSPSSNGDQPQHF. CDR3 nucleotide sequence: TGTGCCAGCTCACCATCTTCCAACGGGGATCAGCCCCAGCATTTT.

This clonotype was detected only a few times. This rearrangement joins TRBV6-1 to TRBJ1-2; perhaps TRBD1 as D (5 bases). The CDR3 has 14 residues. Germline assignment: CDR1 MNHNS and CDR2 SASEGT. Trimming stripped 6 bases from V and 8 bases from J, with 19 bases between. For the CDR3, the DNA is TGTGCCAGCAGCCGAATTTTCGGGGCTCAAGGCTACACCTTC. It encodes CASSRIFGAQGYTF.

The chain uses TRBV2 and TRBJ2-3; D is unresolved. The V gene's germline CDR1 is SNHLY and CDR2 FYNNEI. Trimming took 7 bases from V and 0 from J, leaving 5 bases between them. The CDR3 spans 12 residues. CDR3 residues: CASKTSTDTQYF. CDR3 DNA: TGTGCCAGCAAGACGAGCACAGATACGCAGTATTTT.

This rearrangement joins TRBV2 to TRBJ1-2; 7 nucleotides align to TRBD1. The CDR3 contains 14 residues. Germline-derived CDR1 and CDR2 are SNHLY and FYNNEI. V was pared by 4 bases and J by 3 bases, with 5 bases of the junction left unmatched. Here the CDR3 DNA reads TGTGCCAGCAGTGTGGTTCAGGGGGACTATGGCTACACCTTC. This sequence encodes CASSVVQGDYGYTF.

Regarding this clonotype: Its ends do not fully match the called genes, so a read error is possible. V and J are TRBV4-2 and TRBJ1-1, with 8 bases aligning to TRBD1. The CDR3 consists of 17 residues. From germline, CDR1 is LGHNA and CDR2 YNFKEQ. The CDR3 sequence: CASSPLHDRGPNTEAFF. For the CDR3, the DNA is TGTGCTAGCAGCCCACTACATGACAGGGGCCCGAACACTGAAGCTTTCTTT.

This clonotype was detected ten times or more. This chain joins TRBV27 and TRBJ1-2, with unresolved D. This CDR3 has 15 amino acids. The germline V and J ends were trimmed by 2 bases and 3 bases, with 13 bases remaining between them. Per the germline V gene, CDR1 is MNHEY and CDR2 is SMNVEV (reference sequence). CDR3 sequence: CASSLNNGGYYGYTF. The CDR3 bases are TGTGCCAGCAGTTTAAATAATGGCGGGTACTATGGCTACACCTTC.

At least ten counts were recorded for this clonotype. This chain connects TRBV28 to TRBJ2-7; D gene unclear. Germline V gene data show CDR1 as MDHEN and CDR2 as SYDVKM. Between the trimmed V and J ends, which lost 7 bases and 1 base, there was a span of 17 bases. CDR3 length: 15 residues. CDR3 sequence: CASNPQLGVSYEQYF. CDR3 DNA: TGTGCCAGCAACCCACAGCTCGGAGTATCCTACGAGCAGTACTTC.

This clonotype was counted ten times or more. V usage is TRBV6-2 or TRBV6-3 and J usage is TRBJ2-7, with D hard to call. The CDR3 is made up of 14 amino acids. With 3 bases removed from V and 1 base from J, the gap between germline ends came to 10 bases. Per germline, CDR1 MNHEY and CDR2 SVGEGT. CDR3 residues: CASSYEVFSYEQYF. The CDR3 DNA sequence: TGTGCCAGCAGTTATGAAGTCTTTTCCTACGAGCAGTACTTC.

The table lists this clonotype with many counts. The CDR3 nucleotides are TGCGCCAGCAGCCCGCAAGGGACTAGCGGAGGCTACAATGAGCAGTTCTTC. It is translated as CASSPQGTSGGYNEQFF. The chain joins TRBV5-1 to TRBJ2-1, with 11 bases lining up with TRBD2. Germline V gives CDR1 SGHRS, CDR2 YFSETQ. The V gene end was trimmed by 4 bases and the J gene end by 3 bases; junction bases not matched to a gene: 9. There are 17 residues in the CDR3.

This clonotype came up many times. V gene TRBV27 combines with J gene TRBJ1-5; D is possibly TRBD1 (6 bases). The V gene's germline CDR1 is MNHEY and CDR2 SMNVEV (reference sequence). With 5 bases removed from V and 0 bases from J, the gap between germline ends came to 17 bases. The CDR3 runs to 17 residues. In DNA form, the CDR3 reads TGTGCCAGCAGTCCTTATTCGGACAGCTATAGCAATCAGCCCCAGCATTTT. Residues: CASSPYSDSYSNQPQHF.